These 14 T cell receptor beta chains were all obtained from the same sample, sequenced in a study of cytomegalovirus exposure and HLA in healthy donors (dated by TCRdb to 2015 to 2018). Receptor libraries were prepared by the immunoSEQ multiplex PCR assay. The multiplex PCR relied on a mix of 60 forward primers for TCR Vbeta segments and 13 reverse primers for TCR Jbeta segments. TCRdb obtained this table from immuneACCESS and retained in-frame rearrangements with V and J assigned. These tables miss some clones; where compared with another copy, unresolved V genes account for less than half of the shortfall, and the remainder is unexplained. Across this sample there are 150,000 to 200,000 clones, with roughly 70% seen only once. The top ten constitute under 5.5% of the sample. Sequenced input: PBMCs. These receptors were obtained from a woman aged 18-35 years in good health and CMV-seropositive.

This clone came up once. The J gene is TRBJ1-1, the V gene TRBV30; no clear D. Germline loops: CDR1 GTSNPN, CDR2 SVGIG (reference sequence). The CDR3 contains 14 residues. V was trimmed by 3 bases and J by 9 bases, leaving 20 bases between them. The CDR3 here is CAWSRSDLYPKAFF. CDR3 DNA: TGTGCCTGGAGCCGGAGTGACCTATACCCCAAAGCTTTCTTT.

J is TRBJ2-6 and V is TRBV4-3; no firm D call. V gave up 4 bases and J gave up 2 bases, with 9 bases separating them. This CDR3 has 15 amino acids. Germline V gene data show CDR1 as LGHNA and CDR2 as YSLEER. CDR3 sequence reads: CASSPFQAGANVLTF. CDR3 nucleotides: TGCGCCAGCAGCCCTTTTCAGGCTGGGGCCAACGTCCTGACTTTC.

The count of this clone is one. CDR3 in DNA: TGCGCCAGCAGCCAGGGGGGACCTGGGGGCGAGCAGTACTTC. Its translation: CASSQGGPGGEQYF. This chain uses TRBV4-1 with TRBJ2-7, with TRBD2 as a possible D gene (6 bases). CDR1 and CDR2 from the germline V gene are MGHRA and YSYEKL. V was cut by 3 bases and J by 6 bases, with 15 bases left in between. The CDR3 contains 14 residues.

This chain joins TRBV18 and TRBJ2-5; 15 bases map to TRBD2. Germline V lookup: CDR1 KGHSH, CDR2 LQKENI. CDR3 length: 16 residues. J gave up 4 bases and V 5 bases, and 5 bases lay outside the gene matches. CDR3 sequence reads: CASSSWTSGGAETQYF. The CDR3 region has the DNA TGTGCCAGCTCATCGTGGACTAGCGGGGGGGCAGAGACCCAGTACTTC.

The chain recombines TRBV4-2 with TRBJ2-5; 16 nucleotides line up with TRBD2. Trimming took 3 bases from V and 0 from J; bases not matched to a gene: 4. The CDR3 loop spans 18 amino acids. Germline V gives CDR1 LGHNA, CDR2 YNFKEQ. The CDR3 DNA reads as TGTGCCAGCAGCCAGGGACTAGCGGGGGGGCGTCACCAAGAGACCCAGTACTTC. It encodes CASSQGLAGGRHQETQYF.

The chain recombines TRBV18 with TRBJ2-5, with 9 bases matching TRBD2. Germline assignment: CDR1 KGHSH and CDR2 LQKENI. The CDR3 is made up of 14 amino acids. V lost 5 bases to trimming and J lost 5 bases; unmatched junction nucleotides: 6. CDR3 bases: TGTGCCAGCTCAGTGCTAGCGGGGCCGGAGACCCAGTACTTC. It encodes CASSVLAGPETQYF.

The table lists this clone with a count of one. This chain uses TRBV7-2 with TRBJ1-2; a weak D match, TRBD1 (6 bases). The CDR3 extends over 15 amino acids. Trimming left V 4 bases short and J 4 bases short, with 16 bases between. Germline lookup yields CDR1 SGHTA and CDR2 FQGNSA. The chain's CDR3 is CASSSKTGVSYGYTF. The CDR3 DNA reads TGTGCCAGCAGCTCTAAGACAGGAGTTTCCTATGGCTACACCTTC.

The chain links TRBV30 to TRBJ2-4, with D uncertain. V lost 3 bases, J lost 3 bases, and 9 bases lay in between. The CDR3 is 13 residues long. CDR1 is GTSNPN and CDR2 is SVGIG in the germline V gene (reference sequence). CDR3 protein: CAWRQYFKNIQYF. DNA of the CDR3: TGTGCCTGGAGGCAGTATTTCAAAAACATTCAGTACTTC.

CDR3 DNA sequence: TGTGCCAGCAGTTACGGCGGGGGGGCCCACAATGAGCAGTTCTTC. The encoded protein is CASSYGGGAHNEQFF. J is TRBJ2-1 and V is TRBV6-5; 9 nucleotides match TRBD2. The junction had 4 bases not matched to a gene; V was cut back by 2 bases and J by 5 bases. The length of the CDR3 is 15 residues. The germline V gene has CDR1 MNHEY and CDR2 SVGAGI.

V gene TRBV19 combines with J gene TRBJ2-7, with 7 bases lining up with TRBD1. CDR1 LNHDA and CDR2 SQIVND come from the germline V gene (reference sequence). J lost 4 bases, V lost 5 bases, and 11 bases had no gene match. The CDR3 extends over 15 amino acids. CDR3 protein: CASSPPNRGGYEQYF. The CDR3 DNA is TGTGCCAGTAGTCCCCCGAACAGGGGTGGATACGAGCAGTACTTC.

This clone was seen a single time. The chain carries TRBV6-4 and TRBJ2-2, with D uncertain. The V end was cut by 4 bases, the J end by 8 bases, with 17 bases between. The CDR3 consists of 15 residues. CDR1 is MRHNA, CDR2 SNTAGT, per germline. CDR3 residues: CASSAADKIRGELFF. The CDR3 nucleotides are TGTGCCAGCAGTGCCGCCGACAAAATACGAGGGGAGCTGTTTTTT.

This clone was seen a single time. The rearrangement joins TRBV7-9 to TRBJ2-1; D call uncertain. There are 13 residues in the CDR3. Germline lookup yields CDR1 SEHNR and CDR2 FQNEAQ (reference sequence). The ends were cut back, 7 bases at V and 4 bases at J, with 11 bases in the middle. This chain's CDR3 is CASTRQGYNEQFF. DNA of the CDR3: TGTGCCAGCACCAGACAAGGATACAATGAGCAGTTCTTC.

This chain connects TRBV19 to TRBJ2-7; 8 bases are shared with TRBD1. Germline V lookup: CDR1 LNHDA, CDR2 SQIVND (reference sequence). The V and J ends lost 1 base and 6 bases, in that order; junction bases with no gene match: 2. The CDR3 is made up of 13 amino acids. The CDR3 DNA follows: TGTGCCAGTAGTATAGGAGGGACAGGCGAGCAGTACTTC. Its protein product is CASSIGGTGEQYF.

The chain couples TRBV9 to TRBJ1-3, with 8 nucleotides matching TRBD1. Germline CDR1 and CDR2: SGDLS and YYNGEE. CDR3 size: 17 residues. Unmatched junction bases numbered 12, after V lost 3 bases and J lost 4 bases. The CDR3 protein is CASSAIPGQVGGNTIYF. Written as DNA, the CDR3 is TGTGCCAGCAGCGCTATTCCGGGACAGGTGGGGGGAAACACCATATATTTT.